This TCR beta chain emerged from a study of PD-1 blockade in classical Hodgkin lymphoma. As to time point: cycle 4 day 1 (C4D1), after five to seven weeks of nivolumab. Exposure to brentuximab vedotin varied, and each patient had relapsed following autologous stem cell transplantation. Purification of CD4+ T cells from thawed PBMCs was performed via magnetic negative selection. Sequencing was performed with immunoSEQ multiplex PCR; in TCRdb, only in-frame clones are kept and a portion is missing. In the table there are some 26,000 clones, 80% to 85% of which are singletons. Germline loops: CDR1 SQVTM, CDR2 ANQGSEA. The CDR3 has 15 residues. V shed 7 bases and J shed 0 bases, with 17 bases lying between them.

The receptor was derived from a human donor with classical Hodgkin lymphoma. Sequenced here: CD4+ T cells from blood, sampled before the fourth cycle of nivolumab. The chain couples TRBV29-1 to TRBJ2-3; D may correspond to TRBD1 or TRBD2 (6 bases each). This chain's CDR3 is CSGGASSLSTDTQYF. CDR3 bases: TGCAGCGGGGGGGCGAGCAGTCTGAGCACAGATACGCAGTATTTT.